This entry describes one TCR beta chain. Researchers ran the PCR with 60 Vbeta and 13 Jbeta primers. TCRdb's copy holds only in-frame clones and misses some; the assay was immunoSEQ multiplex PCR. The sample contains about 190,000 clones, 81% of which appear only once. This entry is derived from a study of cytomegalovirus exposure and HLA in healthy donors. J gave up 8 bases and V 4 bases, and 10 bases lay outside the gene matches. Germline CDR1 and CDR2: PRHDT and FYEKMQ (reference sequence). This CDR3 has 17 residues. The sequenced material came from PBMCs. The TCR was taken from a man between 45 and 60 years old in good health and CMV-seronegative. The chain is built from TRBV13 and TRBJ2-1, with TRBD2 identical over 14 bases. Written as DNA, the CDR3 is TGTGCCAGCAGCTCTTATTTGACTAGCGGGGGGGGGCATGAGCAGTTCTTC. Translation gives CASSSYLTSGGGHEQFF.